A selection of T cell receptor beta chains follows, all from one sample in a study of cytotoxic CD8 clonotypes in ibrutinib-treated CLL. The protocol was immunoSEQ multiplex PCR, while the TCRdb copy is restricted to in-frame clones and leaves out a portion. The repertoire holds some 130,000 clones, 75% to 90% seen once, with roughly 2% in the top ten. The specimen comprised PBMCs, sampled after 24 months of ibrutinib treatment. The receptors shown here come from a human donor with chronic lymphocytic leukemia. CDR3s include the opening cysteine and the closing phenylalanine or tryptophan. Fields, in order: D gene, V gene, J gene, clone size, CDR3 protein, CDR3 DNA. A D gene is named only where the DNA matches it firmly. Not every row has a clone size; where given, it reads once, few, many or a size class.

>-|TRBV11-2|TRBJ2-3|-
CASSLGGTDTQYF
TGTGCCAGCAGCTTAGGTGGCACAGATACGCAGTATTTT
>TRBD1|TRBV23-1|TRBJ2-4|once
CASSHLQQGVPYF
TGCGCCAGCAGTCATCTCCAGCAGGGGGTGCCGTACTTC
>-|TRBV7-2|TRBJ1-2|-
CASKGPYFYGYTF
TGTGCCAGCAAGGGACCTTACTTTTATGGCTACACCTTC
>-|TRBV7-2|TRBJ1-1|once
CASSLRLLGSGDTEAFF
TGTGCCAGCAGCCTAAGATTATTAGGGTCGGGGGACACTGAAGCTTTCTTT
>-|TRBV7-3|TRBJ2-7|-
CASSRSQGPYEQYF
TGTGCCAGCAGCAGATCACAGGGCCCCTACGAGCAGTACTTC
>-|TRBV7-2|TRBJ2-1|-
CASSPRRSPYNEQFF
TGTGCCAGCAGCCCCCGGAGATCTCCCTACAATGAGCAGTTCTTC
>-|TRBV28|TRBJ1-1|-
CASSLTGRRIDEAFF
TGTGCCAGCAGTTTGACGGGACGGCGTATTGATGAAGCTTTCTTT
>TRBD2|TRBV4-1|TRBJ2-1|-
CASSQLFLLADYNEQFF
TGCGCCAGCAGCCAATTATTCCTACTAGCGGACTACAATGAGCAGTTCTTC
>-|TRBV15|TRBJ1-2|-
CATSRDLAGSNYGYTF
TGTGCCACCAGCAGAGACCTGGCAGGAAGTAACTATGGCTACACCTTC
>TRBD1|TRBV5-4|TRBJ1-6|-
CASSLAGTGASPLHF
TGTGCCAGCAGCTTGGCCGGGACAGGGGCTTCACCCCTCCACTTT
>-|TRBV5-5|TRBJ2-7|-
CASSHFSYEQYF
TGTGCCAGCAGCCACTTCTCCTACGAGCAGTACTTC
>TRBD2|TRBV2|TRBJ2-5|-
CASSAAGVHGETQYF
TGTGCCAGCAGTGCAGCGGGAGTTCACGGAGAGACCCAGTACTTC
>TRBD1|TRBV12-5|TRBJ2-7|-
CASGLSGQGSSYEQYF
TGTGCTAGTGGTTTGTCTGGACAGGGTAGCTCCTACGAGCAGTACTTC
>-|TRBV7-6|TRBJ2-3|-
CASSTYRTDTQYF
TGTGCCAGCAGCACCTACCGCACAGATACGCAGTATTTT
>-|TRBV5-4|TRBJ1-2|once
CASSSFLRFDGYTF
TGTGCCAGCAGCTCCTTCCTCCGGTTCGATGGCTACACCTTC
>TRBD1|TRBV7-3|TRBJ2-1|-
CASSRAGTGLNEQFF
TGTGCCAGCAGCCGCGCCGGGACAGGGCTAAATGAGCAGTTCTTC
>-|TRBV30|TRBJ2-5|-
CAWTGGETQYF
TGTGCCTGGACCGGCGGGGAGACCCAGTACTTC
>-|TRBV15|TRBJ1-2|medium-sized
CATSREYNYGYTF
TGTGCCACCAGCAGAGAGTATAACTATGGCTACACCTTC
>-|TRBV7-8|TRBJ2-5|-
CASSLARTEQETQYF
TGTGCCAGCAGCTTAGCAAGGACAGAACAAGAGACCCAGTACTTC
>TRBD2|TRBV7-2|TRBJ2-7|once
CASSLTSGGSYEQYF
TGTGCCAGCAGCCTGACTAGCGGGGGGTCCTACGAGCAGTACTTC
>-|TRBV29-1|TRBJ1-2|-
CSSTGFDYGYTF
TGCAGCTCAACAGGGTTCGACTATGGCTACACCTTC
>-|TRBV6-1|TRBJ2-7|-
CASSDDGGNRPYEQYF
TGTGCCAGCAGTGATGATGGGGGTAACCGCCCCTACGAGCAGTACTTC
>TRBD1|TRBV27|TRBJ2-7|-
CASSLDRVGEQYF
TGTGCCAGCAGTTTGGACAGGGTGGGGGAGCAGTACTTC
>TRBD2|TRBV10-3|TRBJ2-3|-
CAISELAGSLSHTDTQYF
TGTGCCATCAGTGAGCTAGCGGGATCACTATCCCACACAGATACGCAGTATTTT
>-|TRBV5-1|TRBJ2-2|-
CASSPRGGPKGINTGELFF
TGCGCCAGCAGCCCACGAGGCGGCCCGAAAGGAATAAACACCGGGGAGCTGTTTTTT
>-|TRBV28|TRBJ1-4|-
CASRANEKLFF
TGTGCCAGCAGGGCTAATGAAAAACTGTTTTTT
>TRBD1|TRBV27|TRBJ1-1|medium-sized
CASSWGQGSEAFF
TGTGCCAGCAGTTGGGGACAGGGCTCTGAAGCTTTCTTT
>-|TRBV5-6|TRBJ2-1|once
CASSFRRTSYNEQFF
TGTGCCAGCAGCTTCCGACGGACCTCCTACAATGAGCAGTTCTTC
>-|TRBV10-3|TRBJ1-5|-
CAISESGDQPQHF
TGTGCCATCAGTGAGTCGGGGGATCAGCCCCAGCATTTT
>-|TRBV5-1|TRBJ1-1|-
CASSLAGERGTEAFF
TGCGCCAGCAGCTTGGCCGGGGAGCGAGGCACTGAAGCTTTCTTT
>-|TRBV5-4|TRBJ1-2|-
CASSLLQTYGYTF
TGTGCCAGCAGCTTGTTGCAGACCTATGGCTACACCTTC
>-|TRBV10-3|TRBJ1-1|once
CAIGGTDFEAFF
TGTGCCATCGGAGGGACTGATTTTGAAGCTTTCTTT
>-|TRBV7-3|TRBJ2-1|-
CASSLTRGRNNEQFF
TGTGCCAGCAGCTTAACCCGGGGCCGGAACAATGAGCAGTTCTTC
>TRBD1|TRBV19|TRBJ1-3|-
CASSPSGQYIGNTIYF
TGTGCCAGTAGTCCGTCGGGACAGTATATTGGAAACACCATATATTTT
>TRBD1|TRBV6-6|TRBJ1-4|-
CASSNPDRAGEKLFF
TGTGCCAGCAGCAACCCGGACAGGGCGGGGGAAAAACTGTTTTTT
>-|TRBV9|TRBJ2-7|once
CASSVVGSTYEQYF
TGTGCCAGCAGCGTAGTAGGGAGTACGTACGAGCAGTACTTC
>-|TRBV7-9|TRBJ2-2|-
CASQGTNRAGELFF
TGTGCCAGCCAAGGGACCAACCGGGCCGGGGAGCTGTTTTTT
>-|TRBV29-1|TRBJ1-4|-
CSVLRRAPDPYNEKLFF
TGCAGCGTTCTGAGGAGGGCGCCCGACCCGTATAATGAAAAACTGTTTTTT
>-|TRBV2|TRBJ2-1|few
CASKRQGGYNEQFF
TGTGCCAGCAAGCGGCAGGGCGGCTACAATGAGCAGTTCTTC
>-|TRBV7-8|TRBJ1-2|few
CASSLEGFLYGYTF
TGTGCCAGCAGCTTAGAGGGATTTTTATATGGCTACACCTTC
>-|TRBV7-9|TRBJ1-3|-
CASSPGQPGNTIYF
TGTGCCAGCAGCCCTGGACAGCCTGGAAACACCATATATTTT
>-|TRBV27|TRBJ1-1|-
CASSLWVGGGAFF
TGTGCCAGCAGTTTATGGGTCGGGGGTGGAGCTTTCTTT
>-|TRBV19|TRBJ1-5|-
CASSTGPIQPQHF
TGTGCCAGTAGTACCGGACCGATTCAGCCCCAGCATTTT
>-|TRBV7-9|TRBJ1-2|few
CASSLDWANYGYTF
TGTGCCAGCAGCTTAGATTGGGCTAACTATGGCTACACCTTC
>-|TRBV19|TRBJ2-4|-
CASSIGEVGKNIQYF
TGTGCCAGTAGTATCGGGGAGGTTGGCAAAAACATTCAGTACTTC
>-|TRBV5-4|TRBJ1-1|-
CASSLAAKNTEAFF
TGTGCCAGCAGCTTGGCAGCCAAGAACACTGAAGCTTTCTTT
>TRBD1|TRBV15|TRBJ1-4|-
CATSRVPGGANEKLFF
TGTGCCACCAGCAGAGTGCCAGGGGGCGCGAATGAAAAACTGTTTTTT
>-|TRBV4-1|TRBJ1-2|few
CASSQAGAHYGYTF
TGCGCCAGCAGCCAAGCAGGGGCCCACTATGGCTACACCTTC
>-|TRBV5-6|TRBJ1-2|-
CASSLAGPYGYTF
TGTGCCAGCAGCTTGGCAGGCCCCTATGGCTACACCTTC
>-|TRBV18|TRBJ2-7|-
CASSPPGTYEQYF
TGTGCCAGCTCACCACCGGGGACCTACGAGCAGTACTTC
>TRBD1|TRBV9|TRBJ1-2|-
CASSVEGAGYGYTF
TGTGCCAGCAGCGTAGAGGGGGCTGGCTATGGCTACACCTTC
>-|TRBV7-9|TRBJ2-7|-
CASSARSSGEQYF
TGTGCCAGCAGCGCAAGATCGTCAGGAGAGCAGTACTTC
>-|TRBV11-2|TRBJ1-1|-
CASSLGGQAMNTEAFF
TGTGCCAGCAGCTTAGGGGGGCAGGCGATGAACACTGAAGCTTTCTTT
>-|TRBV29-1|TRBJ1-4|-
CSVQGQANEKLFF
TGCAGCGTCCAGGGACAAGCTAATGAAAAACTGTTTTTT
>-|TRBV9|TRBJ1-3|-
CASIPTAPYHLNTIYF
TGTGCCAGCATCCCGACAGCTCCATACCATCTAAACACCATATATTTT
>-|TRBV10-3|TRBJ2-5|-
CAISSGQETQYF
TGTGCCATCAGTAGCGGCCAAGAGACCCAGTACTTC
>-|TRBV7-2|TRBJ2-7|once
CASTLHDYEQYF
TGTGCCAGCACCTTACACGACTACGAGCAGTACTTC